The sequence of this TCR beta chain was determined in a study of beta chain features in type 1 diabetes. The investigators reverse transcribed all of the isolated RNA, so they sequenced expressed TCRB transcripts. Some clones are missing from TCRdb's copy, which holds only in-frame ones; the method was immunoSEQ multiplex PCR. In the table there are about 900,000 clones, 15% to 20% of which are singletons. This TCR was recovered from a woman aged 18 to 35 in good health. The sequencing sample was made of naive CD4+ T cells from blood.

As DNA, the CDR3 is TGTGCCAGCAGCAACTACCCGGGACTAGCGGGAGGGAATGAGCAGTTCTTC. Amino acids: CASSNYPGLAGGNEQFF. The genes are TRBV7-2 and TRBJ2-1; 16 bases align to TRBD2. Germline V gene data show CDR1 as SGHTA and CDR2 as FQGNSA. The CDR3 consists of 17 residues. V was pared by 5 bases and J by 7 bases, with 8 bases of the junction left unmatched.